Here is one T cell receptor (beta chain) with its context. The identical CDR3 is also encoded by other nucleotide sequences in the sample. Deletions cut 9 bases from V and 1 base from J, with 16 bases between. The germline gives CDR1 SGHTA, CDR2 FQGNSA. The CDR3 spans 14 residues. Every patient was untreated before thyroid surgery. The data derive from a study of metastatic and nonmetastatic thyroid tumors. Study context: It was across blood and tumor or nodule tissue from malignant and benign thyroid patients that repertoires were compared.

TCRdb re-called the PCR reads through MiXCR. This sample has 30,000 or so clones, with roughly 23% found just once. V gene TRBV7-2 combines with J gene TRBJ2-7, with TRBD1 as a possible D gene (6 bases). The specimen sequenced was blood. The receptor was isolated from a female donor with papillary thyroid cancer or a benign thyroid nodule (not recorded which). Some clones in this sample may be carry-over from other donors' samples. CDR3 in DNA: TGTGCCAGTAGCCTAACGACAGGATCCTACGAGCAGTACTTC. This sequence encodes CASSLTTGSYEQYF.